This section outlines one TCR beta chain sequence together with its context. The V and J ends lost 2 bases and 7 bases respectively, with 9 bases between them. Germline loops: CDR1 MNHEY, CDR2 SVGAGI. The CDR3 is 14 residues long. MiXCR was run by TCRdb on the 5' RACE reads, yielding one entry per CDR3 protein. The profile shows more than 350,000 distinct CDR3 sequences, around 10% of them singletons. This sample was included in a study of T cells after yellow fever vaccination. The V gene is TRBV6-5, the J gene TRBJ1-6, with TRBD1 as a possible D gene (6 bases). This receptor was obtained from a man younger than 35 who received the YFV17D yellow fever vaccine. Sequenced material: PBMCs, taken on the day of the first yellow fever vaccination. CDR3 nucleotide sequence: TGTGCCAGCAGTTACCGGGACAAGAATTCACCCCTCCACTTT. Amino acids: CASSYRDKNSPLHF.